This T cell receptor beta chain was observed in a study of CD8+CD57+ T cells in acquired aplastic anemia. Study information: The mean DNA yield obtained from sorted CD4+ and CD8+ cells came to roughly 3 ug.

Study observations and caveats: Roughly 31 CD8+ CDR3 sequences were shared between patients and controls.

Before being chosen for sequencing, patients had shown CD8+CD57+ cell expansion by flow cytometry. The template used for profiling TCR beta VDJ and CDR3 was genomic DNA. TCRdb recomputed calls from the reads with MiXCR, one row per CDR3 protein. The sample carries 220,000 or so distinct CDR3 sequences, 65% recorded once. A remark on this clonotype: Its antigen remains unidentified.

Germline loops: CDR1 SGHAT, CDR2 FQNNGV. V shed 1 base and J 5 bases; nucleotides not matched to a gene: 14. The CDR3 is 18 amino acids. The source of this sequence is a human donor with aplastic anemia. The chain joins TRBV11-2 to TRBJ2-3; 8 bases align to TRBD2. Sequenced sample: sorted CD4+, CD8+, or CD8+CD57+ T cells (not recorded which) from PBMCs. The CDR3 coding sequence is TGTGCCAGCAGCTTAGGGGACCTAGCGGGTTTCTATAGAGATACGCAGTATTTT. Translating it yields CASSLGDLAGFYRDTQYF.